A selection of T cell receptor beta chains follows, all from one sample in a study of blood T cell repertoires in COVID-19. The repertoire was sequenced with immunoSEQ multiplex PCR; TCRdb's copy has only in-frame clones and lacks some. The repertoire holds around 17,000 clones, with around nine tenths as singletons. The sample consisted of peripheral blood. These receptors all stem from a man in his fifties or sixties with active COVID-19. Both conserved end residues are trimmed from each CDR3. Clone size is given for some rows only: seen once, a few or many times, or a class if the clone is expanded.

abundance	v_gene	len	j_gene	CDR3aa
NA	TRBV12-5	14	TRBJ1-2	ASGPAITGFGDGYT
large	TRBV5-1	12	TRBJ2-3	ASTPGGLRDTQY
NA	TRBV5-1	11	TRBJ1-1	ASSSLIQGEAF
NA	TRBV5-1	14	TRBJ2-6	ARAGTGDSGANVLT
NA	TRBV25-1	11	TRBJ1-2	ASSEPGDYGYT
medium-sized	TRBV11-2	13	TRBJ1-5	ASSLGWMGVEPQH
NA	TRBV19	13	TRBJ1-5	ASSPRGRSNQPQH
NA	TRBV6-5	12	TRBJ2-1	ASRRGSSYNEQF
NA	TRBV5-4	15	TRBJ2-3	ASSLYSGGAVTDTQY
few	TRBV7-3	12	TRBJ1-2	ASSFQGADYGYT
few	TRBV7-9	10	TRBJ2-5	ASSREGETQY
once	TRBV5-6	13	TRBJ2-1	ASTQRASGGAWQF
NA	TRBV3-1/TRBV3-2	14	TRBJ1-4	ASSQPDRATNEKLF
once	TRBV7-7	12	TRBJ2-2	ASSPNGGTGELF
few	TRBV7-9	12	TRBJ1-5	ASSWTGSNQPQH
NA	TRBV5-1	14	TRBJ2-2	ASSLEGTGVTGELF
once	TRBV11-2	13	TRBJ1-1	ASSLAVQVNTEAF
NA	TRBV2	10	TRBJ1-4	ASRMEVEKLF
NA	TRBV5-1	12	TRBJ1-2	ASSLDRERDGYT
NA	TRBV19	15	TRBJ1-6	ASSIAVGRNTNSPLH
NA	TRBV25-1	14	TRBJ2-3	ASSRLAGGSTDTQY
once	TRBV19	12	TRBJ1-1	ASSRIQGGAEAF
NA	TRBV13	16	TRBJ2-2	ASSHFTGLADFTGELF
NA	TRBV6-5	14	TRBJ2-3	ASSYSDSVHTDTQY
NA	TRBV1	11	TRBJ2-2	TSSHPEVRELF
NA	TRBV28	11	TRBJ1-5	ASSAGWNQPQH
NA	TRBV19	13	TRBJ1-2	ASSPPEPSGYGYT
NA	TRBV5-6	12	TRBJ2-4	ASSSVGGLNIQY
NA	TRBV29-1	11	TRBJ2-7	SATGTGGYEQY
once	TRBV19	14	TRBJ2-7	ASSTQTGTIPYEQY
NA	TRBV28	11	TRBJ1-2	ASSLQTGYGYT
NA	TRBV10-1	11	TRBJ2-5	ASSENSLGTQY
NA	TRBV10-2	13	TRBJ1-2	ASRGAPGQGRGYT
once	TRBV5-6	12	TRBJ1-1	ASSVPGMNTEAF
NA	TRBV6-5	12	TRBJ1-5	ASSSGGENQPQH
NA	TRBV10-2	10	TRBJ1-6	ASSDQGTPLH
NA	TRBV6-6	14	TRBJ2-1	ASRPRLVPSYNEQF
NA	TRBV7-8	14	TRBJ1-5	ASSLEGMVVNQPQH
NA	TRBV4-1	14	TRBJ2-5	ASSQDLGRGGKTQY
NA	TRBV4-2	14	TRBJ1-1	ASSPWERALNTEAF
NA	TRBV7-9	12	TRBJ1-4	ASSFQQGGEKLF
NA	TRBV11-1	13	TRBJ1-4	ASSLGTGGGEKLF
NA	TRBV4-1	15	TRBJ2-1	ASSQLITSGGFDEQF
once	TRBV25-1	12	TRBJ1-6	ASSDSRDNSPLH
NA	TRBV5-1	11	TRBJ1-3	ASTPGGGNTIY
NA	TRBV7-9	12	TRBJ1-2	ASSFIQANYGYT
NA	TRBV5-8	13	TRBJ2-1	ASSLSGRAYNEQF
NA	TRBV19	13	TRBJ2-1	ASSIVGFSDNEQF
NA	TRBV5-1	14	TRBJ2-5	ASSSGTGEMGETQY